This T cell receptor (beta chain) was captured in a study of control samples from healthy donors and cancer patients. The method was immunoSEQ multiplex PCR; TCRdb's version includes in-frame clones alone and lacks a portion of them. Among roughly 170,000 clones listed, more than 85% were seen once. The CDR3 sequence is 14 residues long. V lost 3 bases to trimming and J lost 8 bases, with 16 bases between them. Germline assignment: CDR1 DFQATT and CDR2 SNEGSKA (reference sequence). This chain connects TRBV20-1 to TRBJ1-4, with a weak D call TRBD1 (5 bases). Sequencing input: blood. This clonotype originated in a woman in her thirties or forties in good health. DNA of the CDR3: TGCAGTGCTAGTGACCAGGGAGGAGGAGAAAAACTGTTTTTT. Its translation is CSASDQGGGEKLFF.